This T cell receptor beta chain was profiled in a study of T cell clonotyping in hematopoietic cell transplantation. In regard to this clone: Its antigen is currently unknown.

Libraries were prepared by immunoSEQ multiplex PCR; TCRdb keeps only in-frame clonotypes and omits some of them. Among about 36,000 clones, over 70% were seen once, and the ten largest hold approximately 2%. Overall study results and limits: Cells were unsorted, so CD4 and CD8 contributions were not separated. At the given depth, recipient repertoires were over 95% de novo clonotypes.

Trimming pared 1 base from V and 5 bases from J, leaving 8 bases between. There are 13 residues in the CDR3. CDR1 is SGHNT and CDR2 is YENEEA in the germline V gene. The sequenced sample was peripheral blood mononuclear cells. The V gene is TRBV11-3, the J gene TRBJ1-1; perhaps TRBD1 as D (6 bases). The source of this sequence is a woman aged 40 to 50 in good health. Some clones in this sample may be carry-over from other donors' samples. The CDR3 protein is CASSLAGDTEAFF. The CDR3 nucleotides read TGTGCCAGCAGCTTAGCAGGGGATACTGAAGCTTTCTTT.